Following are 30 T cell receptor beta chains from one sample sequenced in a study of human thymus T cells. Thymus pieces cut out during corrective heart surgery were the tissue that was used. Sequencing used immunoSEQ multiplex PCR; TCRdb keeps in-frame clones, though not all of them. The repertoire has roughly 130,000 clones, about 95% of them found once; the top ten carry around 0.025%. Sequenced sample: thymus tissue. The receptors originated from a boy in the first two years of life with a congenital heart defect but otherwise immunologically healthy.

This chain links TRBV11-2 with TRBJ1-3; D unclear. The germline V and J ends were trimmed by 2 bases and 0 bases, with 11 bases remaining between them. CDR1 is SGHAT and CDR2 is FQNNGV in the germline V gene. This CDR3 comprises 16 residues. The CDR3 protein is CASSLPDGRSGNTIYF. DNA for the CDR3: TGTGCCAGCAGCTTACCGGACGGGCGCTCTGGAAACACCATATATTTT.

The rearrangement uses TRBV28 and TRBJ2-5, with 11 bases lining up with TRBD2. Unmatched junction bases numbered 7, after V lost 5 bases and J lost 2 bases. This CDR3 has 16 residues. The germline V gene has CDR1 MDHEN and CDR2 SYDVKM. The CDR3 spells CASSPPTSGVQETQYF. The CDR3, as DNA: TGTGCCAGCAGTCCGCCGACTAGCGGGGTTCAAGAGACCCAGTACTTC.

The chain carries TRBV7-9 and TRBJ2-1; a weak D match, TRBD2 (5 bases). Germline assignment: CDR1 SEHNR and CDR2 FQNEAQ (reference sequence). Trimming cost V 11 bases and J 5 bases, with 13 bases left between them. The CDR3 loop spans 12 amino acids. In DNA, the CDR3 is TGTGCCGGAGGACTTTTAGACAATGAGCAGTTCTTC. The encoded protein is CAGGLLDNEQFF.

V and J are TRBV28 and TRBJ1-2; 8 bases match TRBD1. Per the germline V gene, CDR1 is MDHEN and CDR2 is SYDVKM. The CDR3 runs to 14 residues. J gave up 0 bases and V 3 bases, and 0 bases lay outside the gene matches. CDR3 in amino acids: CASSLTGANYGYTF. DNA for the CDR3: TGTGCCAGCAGTTTGACAGGGGCTAACTATGGCTACACCTTC.

The rearrangement joins TRBV5-4 to TRBJ2-5; no firm D call. Trimming took 5 bases from V and 5 from J, leaving 7 bases between them. CDR1 is SGHNT, CDR2 YYREEE, per germline (reference sequence). CDR3 length: 11 residues. The CDR3 protein is CASRYEETQYF. CDR3 nucleotides: TGTGCCAGCAGGTATGAGGAGACCCAGTACTTC.

The rearrangement uses TRBV7-9 and TRBJ2-2; TRBD2 is a possible D gene (7 bases). CDR1 is SEHNR and CDR2 is FQNEAQ in the germline V gene (reference sequence). The CDR3 loop spans 17 amino acids. Trimming removed 7 bases from V and 2 bases from J, with 20 bases in between. This CDR3 reads CASIPPRAGANTGELFF. The CDR3 nucleotides are TGTGCCAGCATCCCACCCCGGGCGGGGGCAAACACCGGGGAGCTGTTTTTT.

The chain is built from TRBV19 and TRBJ2-2; 14 bases align to TRBD2. The germline gives CDR1 LNHDA, CDR2 SQIVND (reference sequence). The CDR3 has 18 residues. V was clipped by 4 bases and J by 4 bases; unmatched bases: 8. The DNA for the CDR3 is TGTGCCAGTAGTAGCCGACCGACTAGCGGGGGGGCCACCGGGGAGCTGTTTTTT. Its protein product is CASSSRPTSGGATGELFF.

This clone was found once. V and J are TRBV28 and TRBJ1-3; D is undetermined. CDR3 length: 14 amino acids. V was cut by 2 bases and J by 2 bases, with 7 bases left in between. The V gene's germline CDR1 is MDHEN and CDR2 SYDVKM. The CDR3 here is CASSLVVPGNTIYF. The CDR3 DNA is TGTGCCAGCAGTTTAGTGGTTCCTGGAAACACCATATATTTT.

The V and J genes are TRBV5-4 and TRBJ2-5; D may be TRBD2 (5 bases). The CDR3 is 12 residues long. From germline, CDR1 is SGHNT and CDR2 YYREEE (reference sequence). V lost 4 bases and J lost 4, with 8 bases in between. The CDR3 DNA reads TGTGCCAGCAGCACTAGAGGAGAGACCCAGTACTTC. Translation: CASSTRGETQYF.

The gene calls are TRBV2 and TRBJ1-1, with D possibly being TRBD1 (6 bases). Germline V gene lookup returns CDR1 SNHLY and CDR2 FYNNEI. With 5 bases removed from V and 1 base from J, the gap between germline ends came to 11 bases. The CDR3 sequence is 14 residues long. The CDR3 DNA is TGTGCCAGCAGTCAACAGGGTAGGAACACTGAAGCTTTCTTT. As protein: CASSQQGRNTEAFF.

The chain combines TRBV2 with TRBJ1-6; D is undetermined. The CDR3 length is 16 residues. The germline V gene has CDR1 SNHLY and CDR2 FYNNEI. Trimming pared 2 bases from V and 0 bases from J, leaving 8 bases between. CDR3 region: CASSETRSSYNSPLHF. DNA of the CDR3: TGTGCCAGCAGTGAAACCAGAAGCTCCTATAATTCACCCCTCCACTTT.

The chain has TRBV7-2 and TRBJ1-2; a weak D match, TRBD1 (6 bases). The V gene's germline CDR1 is SGHTA and CDR2 FQGNSA. The CDR3 contains 16 residues. Deletions cut 6 bases from V and 1 base from J, with 18 bases between. The CDR3 loop is CASSKDRRGVNYGYTF. CDR3 in DNA: TGTGCCAGCAGTAAAGACAGGAGGGGGGTTAACTATGGCTACACCTTC.

The CDR3 region has the DNA TGTGCCAGCAGCTTGAATATCAGCCCAAATGAAAAACTGTTTTTT. It is translated as CASSLNISPNEKLFF. The chain joins TRBV11-3 to TRBJ1-4, with no clear D. V lost 3 bases and J lost 5, with 13 bases in between. Germline V gene data show CDR1 as SGHNT and CDR2 as YENEEA. The CDR3 is 15 residues long. Complete variable domain (other parts from reference TRBV11-3 and TRBJ1-4): EAGVVQSPRYKIIEKKQPVAFWCNPISGHNTLYWYLQNLGQGPELLIRYENEEAVDDSQLPKDRFSAERLKGVDSTLKIQPAELGDSAVYLCASSLNISPNEKLFFGSGTQLSVL.

The V call is TRBV29-1, the J call TRBJ1-3, with TRBD1 as a possible D gene (6 bases). Germline V gene data show CDR1 as SQVTM and CDR2 as ANQGSEA. CDR3 length: 16 residues. With 4 bases removed from V and 0 bases from J, the gap between germline ends came to 16 bases. The chain's CDR3 is CSVATRTASSGNTIYF. The CDR3 coding sequence is TGCAGCGTTGCCACCCGGACAGCTTCCTCTGGAAACACCATATATTTT.

This clone appeared once. This chain links TRBV10-3 with TRBJ2-3; D unresolved. Germline CDR1 reads ENHRY; CDR2 reads SYGVKD. The CDR3 totals 14 residues. Between the trimmed V and J ends, which lost 10 bases and 2 bases, there was a span of 16 bases. CDR3 loop: CATLFSPDTDTQYF. DNA of the CDR3: TGTGCCACCCTCTTTTCGCCCGACACAGATACGCAGTATTTT.

V is TRBV28 and J is TRBJ1-2; D unclear. The V and J ends lost 3 bases and 2 bases respectively, with 13 bases between them. The CDR3 runs to 15 residues. Germline CDR1 MDHEN, CDR2 SYDVKM. The CDR3 is CASSFRFGQNYGYTF. CDR3 bases: TGTGCCAGCAGTTTTCGGTTTGGGCAGAACTATGGCTACACCTTC.

The DNA of the CDR3 is TGTGCCAGCAGCTTAGAGTACTCCAGGCTTCGGGGAAACACCATATATTTT. Translated, it gives CASSLEYSRLRGNTIYF. This chain links TRBV11-3 with TRBJ1-3; D call uncertain. Germline assignment: CDR1 SGHNT and CDR2 YENEEA. Trimming pared 0 bases from V and 4 bases from J, leaving 16 bases between. The CDR3 sequence is 17 residues long.

This chain joins TRBV4-3 and TRBJ2-2; 12 nucleotides match TRBD2. This CDR3 contains 17 residues. Trimming at V came to 4 bases and at J to 3 bases, leaving 6 bases not matched to a gene. Germline CDR1 is LGHNA and CDR2 is YSLEER. Here the CDR3 reads CASSRRLAGAHTGELFF. CDR3 bases: TGCGCCAGCAGCCGACGACTAGCGGGGGCCCACACCGGGGAGCTGTTTTTT.

The V call is TRBV5-6, the J call TRBJ1-3; tentatively, D is TRBD1 (6 bases). The CDR3 consists of 16 residues. From germline, CDR1 is SGHDT and CDR2 YYEEEE. With 0 bases removed from V and 5 bases from J, the gap between germline ends came to 15 bases. In nucleotides, the CDR3 is TGTGCCAGCAGCTTGGGGATTCGGGGGGCCCGAAACACCATATATTTT. Encoded protein: CASSLGIRGARNTIYF.

J is TRBJ2-7 and V is TRBV7-2, with 11 positions matching TRBD2. The CDR3 length is 15 residues. With 5 bases clipped from V and 4 bases from J, the junction kept 7 bases outside the gene matches. Germline assignment: CDR1 SGHTA and CDR2 FQGNSA. The CDR3 reads CASSRRTSGRYEQYF. In DNA, the CDR3 is TGTGCCAGCAGCCGACGGACTAGCGGGCGTTACGAGCAGTACTTC.

This clone was counted a single time. V is TRBV4-1 and J is TRBJ2-5, with 7 positions matching TRBD2. This CDR3 has 14 amino acids. The germline CDR1 and CDR2 sequences are MGHRA and YSYEKL. After removal of 1 base from V and 2 bases from J, the junction contained 1 base not matched to a gene. The CDR3 DNA reads TGCGCCAGCAGCCAAGGTAGCGGGCAAGAGACCCAGTACTTC. Its protein product is CASSQGSGQETQYF.

This chain connects TRBV9 to TRBJ2-1; D unresolved. The ends were cut back, 7 bases at V and 3 bases at J, with 11 bases in the middle. CDR1 and CDR2 from the germline V gene are SGDLS and YYNGEE. This CDR3 region has 13 residues. CDR3 nucleotide sequence: TGTGCCAGCGGCTCGGATAGCTACAATGAGCAGTTCTTC. Its protein product is CASGSDSYNEQFF.

The chain couples TRBV7-8 to TRBJ1-3; D is ambiguous. Germline loops: CDR1 SGHVS, CDR2 FQNEAQ. The CDR3 runs 15 residues. V gave up 3 bases and J gave up 0 bases, with 9 bases separating them. The CDR3 DNA reads TGTGCCAGCAGCTTTACGGCCAGCTCTGGAAACACCATATATTTT. Encoded protein: CASSFTASSGNTIYF. Filled out from reference TRBV7-8 and TRBJ1-3, the complete variable domain reads GAGVSQSPRYKVAKRGQDVALRCDPISGHVSLFWYQQALGQGPEFLTYFQNEAQLDKSGLPSDRFFAERPEGSVSTLKIQRTQQEDSAVYLCASSFTASSGNTIYFGEGSWLTVV.

The chain recombines TRBV7-2 with TRBJ2-3; either TRBD1 or TRBD2 may supply D (5 bases each). The CDR3 spans 19 residues. From germline, CDR1 is SGHTA and CDR2 FQGNSA. Trimming removed 1 base from V and 4 bases from J, with 24 bases in between. This CDR3 is CASSLGRSGRDSSPDTQYF. DNA of the CDR3: TGTGCCAGCAGCTTAGGCCGTTCGGGACGCGACTCCTCCCCAGATACGCAGTATTTT. Complete variable domain (other parts from reference TRBV7-2 and TRBJ2-3): GAGVSQSPSNKVTEKGKDVELRCDPISGHTALYWYRQSLGQGLEFLIYFQGNSAPDKSGLPSDRFSAERTGGSVSTLTIQRTQQEDSAVYLCASSLGRSGRDSSPDTQYFGPGTRLTVL.

The rearrangement uses TRBV7-9 and TRBJ2-7, with D possibly matching TRBD2 (5 bases). V was pared by 3 bases and J by 0 bases, with 6 bases between. Germline lookup yields CDR1 SEHNR and CDR2 FQNEAQ (reference sequence). The CDR3 loop spans 13 amino acids. The CDR3 DNA reads TGTGCCAGCAGCTTCGGACTCTCCTACGAGCAGTACTTC. It translates to CASSFGLSYEQYF.

The J gene is TRBJ2-1, the V gene TRBV27, with D perhaps matching TRBD2 (5 bases). The V end was cut by 3 bases, the J end by 10 bases, with 13 bases between. The CDR3 is made up of 13 amino acids. Germline-derived CDR1 and CDR2 are MNHEY and SMNVEV (reference sequence). The CDR3 sequence is CASSFSREVEQFF. The DNA for the CDR3 is TGTGCCAGCAGTTTTTCACGGGAAGTGGAGCAGTTCTTC.

This clone was seen just once. The V call is TRBV28, the J call TRBJ2-7, with D perhaps matching TRBD1 (6 bases). Trimming left V 6 bases short and J 3 bases short, with 15 bases between. The germline V gene encodes CDR1 MDHEN and CDR2 SYDVKM. The CDR3 loop spans 14 amino acids. Here the CDR3 DNA reads TGTGCCAGCAGGGTGGGGGACACATACTACGAGCAGTACTTC. Amino acid sequence: CASRVGDTYYEQYF.

The chain has TRBV4-2 and TRBJ2-2, with D perhaps matching TRBD2 (6 bases). Germline V gives CDR1 LGHNA, CDR2 YNFKEQ. V was clipped by 3 bases and J by 6 bases, with 14 bases between them. The CDR3 sequence is 15 residues long. CDR3 sequence reads: CASSQPVGTSGELFF. CDR3 coding DNA: TGTGCCAGCAGCCAGCCGGTTGGGACTTCCGGGGAGCTGTTTTTT.

The chain recombines TRBV6-1 with TRBJ1-2; D uncertain. Trimming removed 2 bases from V and 8 bases from J, with 6 bases in between. This CDR3 is 11 amino acids long. The germline gives CDR1 MNHNS, CDR2 SASEGT. Here the CDR3 reads CASSETRGYTF. The CDR3, as DNA: TGTGCCAGCAGTGAAACGAGGGGCTACACCTTC.

The genes are TRBV4-1 and TRBJ2-7; D gene ambiguous. The CDR3 loop spans 15 amino acids. Germline CDR1 reads MGHRA; CDR2 reads YSYEKL. V dropped 1 base and J dropped 2 bases, with 12 bases sitting between them. CDR3 in DNA: TGCGCCAGCAGCCAAGGTCATGGGCGGCCCTACGAGCAGTACTTC. Protein: CASSQGHGRPYEQYF.